This T cell receptor (beta chain) is drawn from a study of identical twins. The V segment lost 4 bases and the J segment 5 bases; nucleotides outside the gene matches: 13. Germline assignment: CDR1 SGHVS and CDR2 FNYEAQ. This CDR3 comprises 16 residues. This clonotype was observed a few times. Its antigen is not identified. Study-level results: Cross-sectional statistics underpinned the conclusions; the same donors were not followed.

After template switching added a universal primer site, the resulting cDNA carried unique molecular identifiers. TCRdb independently ran MiXCR on the 5' RACE reads; one entry per CDR3 protein. The profile shows about 690,000 distinct CDR3 sequences, roughly 6% of them singletons. This TCR was recovered from a man between 18 and 29 years old in good health. The chain couples TRBV7-6 to TRBJ2-5; 7 positions agree with TRBD1. Sequencing was performed on naive T cells sorted from blood. CDR3 residues: CASSSTDRATLETQYF. For the CDR3, the DNA is TGTGCCAGCAGCTCAACCGACAGGGCTACGTTGGAGACCCAGTACTTC.